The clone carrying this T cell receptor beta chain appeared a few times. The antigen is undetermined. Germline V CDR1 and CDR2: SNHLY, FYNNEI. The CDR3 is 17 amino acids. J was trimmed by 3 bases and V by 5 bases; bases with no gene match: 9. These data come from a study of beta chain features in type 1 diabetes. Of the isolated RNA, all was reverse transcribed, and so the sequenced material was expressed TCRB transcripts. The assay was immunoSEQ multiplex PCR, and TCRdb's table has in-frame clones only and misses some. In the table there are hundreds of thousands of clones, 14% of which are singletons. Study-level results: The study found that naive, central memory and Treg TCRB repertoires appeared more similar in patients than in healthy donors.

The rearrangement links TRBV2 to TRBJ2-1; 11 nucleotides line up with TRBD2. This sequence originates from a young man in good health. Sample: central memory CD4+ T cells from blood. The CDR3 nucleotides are TGTGCCAGCAGTACCCAAGCCCTAGCGGGGGGCTACAATGAGCAGTTCTTC. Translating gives CASSTQALAGGYNEQFF. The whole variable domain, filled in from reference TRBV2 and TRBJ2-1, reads EPEVTQTPSHQVTQMGQEVILRCVPISNHLYFYWYRQILGQKVEFLVSFYNNEISEKSEIFDDQFSVERPDGSNFTLKIRSTKLEDSAMYFCASSTQALAGGYNEQFFGPGTRLTVL.